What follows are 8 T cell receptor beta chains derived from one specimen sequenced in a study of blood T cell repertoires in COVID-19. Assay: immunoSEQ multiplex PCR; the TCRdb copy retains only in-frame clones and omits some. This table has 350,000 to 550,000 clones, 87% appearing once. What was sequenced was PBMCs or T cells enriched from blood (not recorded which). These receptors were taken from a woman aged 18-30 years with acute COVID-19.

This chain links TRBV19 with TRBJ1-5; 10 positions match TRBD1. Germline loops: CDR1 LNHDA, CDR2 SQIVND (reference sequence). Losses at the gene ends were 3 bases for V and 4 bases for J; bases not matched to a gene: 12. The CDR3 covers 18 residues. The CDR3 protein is CASSIPRSGTGVNQPQHF. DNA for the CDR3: TGTGCCAGTAGTATCCCTCGATCCGGGACAGGGGTGAATCAGCCCCAGCATTTT. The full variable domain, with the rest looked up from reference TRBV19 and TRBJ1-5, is DGGITQSPKYLFRKEGQNVTLSCEQNLNHDAMYWYRQDPGQGLRLIYYSQIVNDFQKGDIAEGYSVSREKKESFPLTVTSAQKNPTAFYLCASSIPRSGTGVNQPQHFGDGTRLSIL.

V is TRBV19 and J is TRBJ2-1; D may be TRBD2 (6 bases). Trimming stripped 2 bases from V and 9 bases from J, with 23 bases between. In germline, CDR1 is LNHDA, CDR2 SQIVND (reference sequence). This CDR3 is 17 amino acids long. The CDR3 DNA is TGTGCCAGTAGTATAACTCTTCTAGGACGGGAGCGAGCTGAGCAGTTCTTC. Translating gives CASSITLLGRERAEQFF.

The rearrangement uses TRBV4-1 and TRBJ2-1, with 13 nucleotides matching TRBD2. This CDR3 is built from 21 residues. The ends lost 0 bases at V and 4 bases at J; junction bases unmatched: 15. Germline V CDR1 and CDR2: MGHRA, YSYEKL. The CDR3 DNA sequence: TGCGCCAGCAGCCAAGATCGGGCGGGACTAGCGGGATTGGGGTTTTACAATGAGCAGTTCTTC. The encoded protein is CASSQDRAGLAGLGFYNEQFF.

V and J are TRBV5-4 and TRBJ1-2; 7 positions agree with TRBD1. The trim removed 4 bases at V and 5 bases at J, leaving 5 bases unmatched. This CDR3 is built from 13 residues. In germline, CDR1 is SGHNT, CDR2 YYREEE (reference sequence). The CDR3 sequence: CASSAGTVYGYTF. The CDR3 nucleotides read TGTGCCAGCAGCGCGGGGACAGTTTATGGCTACACCTTC.

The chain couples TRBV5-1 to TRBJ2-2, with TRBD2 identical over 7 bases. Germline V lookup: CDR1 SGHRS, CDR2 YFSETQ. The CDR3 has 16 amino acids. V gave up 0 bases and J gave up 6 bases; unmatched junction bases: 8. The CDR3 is CASSLAGRAGPGELFF. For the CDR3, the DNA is TGCGCCAGCAGCTTGGCTGGGCGAGCGGGACCCGGGGAGCTGTTTTTT.

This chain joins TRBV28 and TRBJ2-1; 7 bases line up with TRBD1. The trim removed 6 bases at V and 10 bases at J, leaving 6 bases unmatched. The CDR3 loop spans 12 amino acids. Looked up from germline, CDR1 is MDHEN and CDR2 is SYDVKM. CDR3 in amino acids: CASSYRGVEQFF. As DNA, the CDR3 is TGTGCCAGCAGCTACAGGGGAGTCGAGCAGTTCTTC. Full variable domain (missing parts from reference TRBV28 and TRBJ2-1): DVKVTQSSRYLVKRTGEKVFLECVQDMDHENMFWYRQDPGLGLRLIYFSYDVKMKEKGDIPEGYSVSREKKERFSLILESASTNQTSMYLCASSYRGVEQFFGPGTRLTVL.

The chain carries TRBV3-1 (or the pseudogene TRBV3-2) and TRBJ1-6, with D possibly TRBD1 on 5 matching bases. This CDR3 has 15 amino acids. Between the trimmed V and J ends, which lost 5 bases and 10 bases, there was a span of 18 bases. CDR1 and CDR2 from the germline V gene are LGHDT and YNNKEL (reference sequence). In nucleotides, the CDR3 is TGTGCCAGCAGCACAGGAAGTGGTCGGGCCTCACCCCTCCACTTT. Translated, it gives CASSTGSGRASPLHF.

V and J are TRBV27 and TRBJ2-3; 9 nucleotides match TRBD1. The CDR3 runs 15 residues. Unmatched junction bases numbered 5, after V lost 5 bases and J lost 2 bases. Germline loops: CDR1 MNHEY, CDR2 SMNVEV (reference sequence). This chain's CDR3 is CASSLQGANTDTQYF. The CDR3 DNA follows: TGTGCCAGCAGTCTACAGGGGGCCAACACAGATACGCAGTATTTT.